This T cell receptor (beta chain) is from a study of cytomegalovirus exposure and HLA in healthy donors. Study-level points and caveats: A later analysis showed that HLA-associated TCR beta chains had undergone more clonal expansion than equally common others. TCR beta chain V- and J-gene trimming was linked, in a later analysis, to a missense variant in DCLRE1C. Researchers reportedly found TCR beta sequences accurately predicted most subjects' HLA-A and HLA-B alleles.

Vbeta (60) and Jbeta (13) primers were used in the PCR. Using immunoSEQ multiplex PCR, the repertoire was profiled, and TCRdb retains in-frame clones only, with some absent. This table has 75,000 to 95,000 clones, 70% to 90% appearing once. V was pared by 4 bases and J by 3 bases, with 4 bases of the junction left unmatched. CDR3 length: 16 amino acids. Germline V gene lookup returns CDR1 SGHAT and CDR2 FQNNGV. This clone was found a few times. What it binds is not known. The clonotype was recovered from a woman aged 18-29 years in good health and CMV-seropositive. Specimen: PBMCs. The chain couples TRBV11-2 to TRBJ2-3; 13 bases map to TRBD2. The CDR3 nucleotides are TGTGCCAGCAGCTCCCGGACTAGCGGGAGAACAGATACGCAGTATTTT. Protein sequence: CASSSRTSGRTDTQYF.